This T cell receptor beta chain emerged from a study of beta chain features in type 1 diabetes. Overall study context: All samples together contributed approximately 100 million sorted cells for examination.

Every donor provided one heparinised blood draw, which averaged approximately 120 mL. CD4+ naive, central memory, regulatory and stem cell-like memory cells were sorted via CD45RO/CCR7/CD25/CD127/CD95/CD27. This clone was recorded a few times. The antigen is unknown. Study results and limitations: All four CD4+ subsets of Type 1 diabetes patients contained TCRB CDR3s that were moderately but significantly shorter.

The CDR3 has 12 residues. CDR1 SQVTM and CDR2 ANQGSEA come from the germline V gene. Trimming took 6 bases from V and 1 from J, leaving 10 bases between them. What was sequenced were expressed TCRB transcripts, since all of the isolated RNA had been reverse transcribed. The table came from immunoSEQ multiplex PCR; TCRdb's copy has only in-frame clones and leaves some out. The sample lists 300,000 to 450,000 clones, around an eighth occurring once. The sample was naive CD4+ T cells from blood. The TCR originated in a woman aged 18-29 years with type 1 diabetes. V and J are TRBV29-1 and TRBJ2-7; D is perhaps TRBD1 (6 bases). Here the CDR3 reads CSVTRGSYEQYF. The CDR3 nucleotides read TGCAGCGTCACCAGGGGATCCTACGAGCAGTACTTC.